Each of the 23 T cell receptor beta chains below was sequenced from the same sample in a study of long-term antiretroviral therapy in people with HIV. The libraries were made with immunoSEQ v3.0 at survey level. Clones were read by immunoSEQ multiplex PCR, and TCRdb kept only the in-frame ones, dropping some. Among approximately 11,000 clones, about 80% were seen once, and the ten largest hold 15% to 20%. The sample consisted of unsorted PBMCs, taken at the start of antiretroviral therapy, before treatment. These receptors were taken from a man younger than 45 with HIV.

This rearrangement joins TRBV27 to TRBJ2-3, with 7 bases fitting TRBD2. CDR3 length equals 15 residues. Trimming at V came to 2 bases and at J to 0 bases, leaving 2 bases not matched to a gene. CDR1 MNHEY and CDR2 SMNVEV come from the germline V gene (reference sequence). CDR3 sequence (DNA): TGTGCCAGCAGTTTACTAGCGGATAGCACAGATACGCAGTATTTT. Its protein is CASSLLADSTDTQYF.

V and J are TRBV27 and TRBJ2-1; 7 bases agree with TRBD1. The ends lost 7 bases at V and 1 base at J; junction bases unmatched: 4. Germline V gives CDR1 MNHEY, CDR2 SMNVEV (reference sequence). CDR3 length: 14 residues. CDR3 in DNA: TGTGCCAGCAATGAACAGGGGTCCTACAATGAGCAGTTCTTC. Amino acid sequence: CASNEQGSYNEQFF.

In this sample, this clone turned up a few times. CDR3 DNA sequence: TGTGCCATCAGCCGGGGACAGGGATCGACCTACGAGCAGTACTTC. It yields the protein CAISRGQGSTYEQYF. The rearrangement joins TRBV10-3 to TRBJ2-7; 9 nucleotides agree with TRBD1. Losses at the gene ends were 6 bases for V and 2 bases for J; bases not matched to a gene: 8. Germline CDR1 ENHRY, CDR2 SYGVKD. This CDR3 has 15 residues.

The rearrangement links TRBV11-2 to TRBJ2-2, with D unclear. Germline loops: CDR1 SGHAT, CDR2 FQNNGV. V was trimmed by 5 bases and J by 5 bases, leaving 9 bases between them. This CDR3 region has 13 residues. CDR3: CASSLGFTGELFF. The CDR3 DNA reads TGTGCCAGCAGCCTAGGCTTTACCGGGGAGCTGTTTTTT. The complete variable domain, with remaining parts taken from reference TRBV11-2 and TRBJ2-2, reads EAGVAQSPRYKIIEKRQSVAFWCNPISGHATLYWYQQILGQGPKLLIQFQNNGVVDDSQLPKDRFSAERLKGVDSTLKIQPAKLEDSAVYLCASSLGFTGELFFGEGSRLTVL.

The V gene is TRBV27, the J gene TRBJ2-7; no definite D call. CDR1 is MNHEY, CDR2 SMNVEV, per germline (reference sequence). The CDR3 is 18 amino acids. Trimming shortened V by 2 bases and J by 0 bases, and 20 bases separated the two germline ends. CDR3 in amino acids: CASSLGNVASRSSYEQYF. The CDR3, as DNA: TGTGCCAGCAGTTTAGGAAACGTAGCTTCCAGGAGCTCCTACGAGCAGTACTTC.

The chain combines TRBV6-1 with TRBJ1-3; D remains ambiguous. The CDR3 has 13 residues. Germline lookup yields CDR1 MNHNS and CDR2 SASEGT. Trimming shortened V by 7 bases and J by 4 bases, and 11 bases separated the two germline ends. The CDR3, as DNA: TGTGCCAGCACCGGAAACCGAGGAAACACCATATATTTT. Amino acids: CASTGNRGNTIYF.

The chain joins TRBV11-2 to TRBJ2-7, with 12 bases aligning to TRBD2. This CDR3 has 15 amino acids. Germline values: CDR1 SGHAT, CDR2 FQNNGV. Trimming cost V 5 bases and J 5 bases; bases outside gene matches: 7. CDR3 coding DNA: TGTGCCAGCAGCCTTGCTCTAGCGGGAGGGGACGAGCAGTACTTC. Protein: CASSLALAGGDEQYF.

In DNA form, the CDR3 reads TGTGCCAGCAGCAAAGAACCAGGGATAACCTACGAGCAGTACTTC. Its protein is CASSKEPGITYEQYF. J is TRBJ2-7 and V is TRBV21-1; the table's D call, TRBD1, has no DNA check behind it. TRBV21-1 is marked as a pseudogene. This CDR3 has 15 amino acids.

The chain carries TRBV28 and TRBJ1-5; possibly TRBD1 for D (6 bases). Germline lookup yields CDR1 MDHEN and CDR2 SYDVKM. Trimming cost V 4 bases and J 4 bases, with 11 bases left between them. The CDR3 loop spans 14 amino acids. In nucleotides, the CDR3 is TGTGCCAGCAGTTCCCCTACAGGGAATCAGCCCCAGCATTTT. Protein sequence: CASSSPTGNQPQHF.

V is TRBV19 and J is TRBJ1-1, with D maybe TRBD1 (6 bases). From germline, CDR1 is LNHDA and CDR2 SQIVND (reference sequence). V dropped 3 bases and J dropped 5 bases, with 13 bases sitting between them. This CDR3 contains 14 residues. Written as DNA, the CDR3 is TGTGCCAGTAGTATCGTCAAGGGGGGGACTGAAGCTTTCTTT. It codes for CASSIVKGGTEAFF.

This clone was counted a few times. Other DNA sequences in this specimen translate into the identical CDR3. The V and J genes are TRBV9 and TRBJ2-5, with TRBD1 identical over 9 bases. Trimming removed 3 bases from V and 4 bases from J; junction bases left unmatched: 7. The CDR3 is 15 amino acids. Germline V lookup: CDR1 SGDLS, CDR2 YYNGEE. This CDR3 reads CASSGGQGAGETQYF. The DNA for the CDR3 is TGTGCCAGCAGCGGGGGACAGGGAGCTGGAGAGACCCAGTACTTC.

This chain joins TRBV4-3 and TRBJ2-7; TRBD2 might be the D (5 bases). Per germline, CDR1 LGHNA and CDR2 YSLEER. The CDR3 is made up of 15 amino acids. Trimming pared 1 base from V and 0 bases from J, leaving 10 bases between. CDR3 amino acids: CASSQGTVRSYEQYF. As DNA, the CDR3 is TGCGCCAGCAGCCAAGGGACTGTCCGCTCCTACGAGCAGTACTTC.

The gene calls are TRBV2 and TRBJ2-3; D possibly corresponds to TRBD2 (6 bases). Germline loops: CDR1 SNHLY, CDR2 FYNNEI. V lost 5 bases and J 6 bases, leaving 21 bases between the germline ends. The length of the CDR3 is 16 residues. The CDR3 DNA is TGTGCCAGCAGTAAACCGGGACTCCATATTGATGATACGCAGTATTTT. Translating it yields CASSKPGLHIDDTQYF.

V usage is TRBV6-6 and J usage is TRBJ1-5; D gene ambiguous. Trimming took off 7 bases at V and 4 bases at J, with 8 bases between the two ends. This CDR3 region has 12 residues. The germline V gene encodes CDR1 MNHNY and CDR2 SVGAGI (reference sequence). DNA of the CDR3: TGTGCCAGCACCCAATCAAATCAGCCCCAGCATTTT. This translates into CASTQSNQPQHF.

The chain links TRBV28 to TRBJ1-1; D not resolved. Germline CDR1 reads MDHEN; CDR2 reads SYDVKM. The CDR3 consists of 15 residues. V was pared by 2 bases and J by 1 base, with 11 bases between. The CDR3 spells CASSLQLGGNTEAFF. The CDR3 bases are TGTGCCAGCAGTTTACAGCTGGGAGGGAACACTGAAGCTTTCTTT.

The chain combines TRBV29-1 with TRBJ1-2; 8 positions match TRBD1. The CDR3 has 15 residues. Per germline, CDR1 SQVTM and CDR2 ANQGSEA. V dropped 5 bases and J dropped 7; count of bases not matched to a gene: 15. As DNA, the CDR3 is TGCAGCGTTAGCCGTAGATTGGACAGGGTATCTGGCTACACCTTC. This gives the protein CSVSRRLDRVSGYTF.

The chain joins TRBV18 to TRBJ1-5, with D possibly matching TRBD1 (5 bases). Germline V gives CDR1 KGHSH, CDR2 LQKENI. The length of the CDR3 is 14 residues. Trimming cost V 4 bases and J 0 bases, with 7 bases left between them. CDR3 loop: CASSLGLSNQPQHF. The CDR3 DNA is TGTGCCAGCTCACTGGGACTTAGCAATCAGCCCCAGCATTTT. The variable domain in full, with the rest retrieved from reference TRBV18 and TRBJ1-5, is NAGVMQNPRHLVRRRGQEARLRCSPMKGHSHVYWYRQLPEEGLKFMVYLQKENIIDESGMPKERFSAEFPKEGPSILRIQQVVRGDSAAYFCASSLGLSNQPQHFGDGTRLSIL.

The chain has TRBV19 and TRBJ1-1; no clear D gene. V was cut by 1 base and J by 1 base, with 4 bases left in between. Germline V lookup: CDR1 LNHDA, CDR2 SQIVND (reference sequence). This CDR3 is built from 13 residues. CDR3 protein: CASSIGQNTEAFF. The CDR3 region has the DNA TGTGCCAGTAGTATAGGACAGAACACTGAAGCTTTCTTT. Supplemented by reference TRBV19 and TRBJ1-1, the full variable domain reads DGGITQSPKYLFRKEGQNVTLSCEQNLNHDAMYWYRQDPGQGLRLIYYSQIVNDFQKGDIAEGYSVSREKKESFPLTVTSAQKNPTAFYLCASSIGQNTEAFFGQGTRLTVV.

The chain links TRBV19 to TRBJ2-2; D unclear. Germline V lookup: CDR1 LNHDA, CDR2 SQIVND (reference sequence). The CDR3 is made up of 11 amino acids. V lost 8 bases and J lost 3, with 4 bases in between. This CDR3 reads CASFYTGELFF. CDR3 coding DNA: TGTGCCAGTTTCTACACCGGGGAGCTGTTTTTT.

The rearrangement joins TRBV6-1 to TRBJ2-7; D is perhaps TRBD1 (6 bases). CDR3 length: 14 amino acids. The germline V and J ends were trimmed by 4 bases and 6 bases, with 16 bases remaining between them. Per the germline V gene, CDR1 is MNHNS and CDR2 is SASEGT. CDR3 bases: TGTGCCAGCAGTGTCGGTCGGGAAGGGGGCGAGCAGTACTTC. Its protein is CASSVGREGGEQYF.

This clone was seen a handful of times. V is TRBV7-9 and J is TRBJ1-6; no reliable D call. V lost 1 base to trimming and J lost 7 bases, with 14 bases between them. This CDR3 comprises 16 residues. From germline, CDR1 is SEHNR and CDR2 FQNEAQ (reference sequence). DNA of the CDR3: TGTGCCAGCAGCTTAGAATCCCCGGTTACGAATTCACCCCTCCACTTT. Its translation: CASSLESPVTNSPLHF.

The V and J genes are TRBV19 and TRBJ1-2, with D unresolved. V was cut by 7 bases and J by 11 bases, with 23 bases left in between. The CDR3 loop spans 14 amino acids. Germline CDR1 and CDR2: LNHDA and SQIVND (reference sequence). CDR3 sequence: CASNSGDPMILYTF. The CDR3 nucleotides are TGTGCCAGTAATTCTGGCGACCCAATGATTTTGTACACCTTC.

This clone has more than one count but fewer than ten. This sequence joins TRBV7-3 and TRBJ1-6, with 7 nucleotides matching TRBD1. Per the germline V gene, CDR1 is SGHTA and CDR2 is FQGTGA. J gave up 9 bases and V 5 bases, and 7 bases lay outside the gene matches. The CDR3 sequence is 14 residues long. This CDR3 reads CASSRGQESSPLHF. CDR3 in DNA: TGTGCCAGCAGCCGAGGACAGGAAAGTTCACCCCTCCACTTT.